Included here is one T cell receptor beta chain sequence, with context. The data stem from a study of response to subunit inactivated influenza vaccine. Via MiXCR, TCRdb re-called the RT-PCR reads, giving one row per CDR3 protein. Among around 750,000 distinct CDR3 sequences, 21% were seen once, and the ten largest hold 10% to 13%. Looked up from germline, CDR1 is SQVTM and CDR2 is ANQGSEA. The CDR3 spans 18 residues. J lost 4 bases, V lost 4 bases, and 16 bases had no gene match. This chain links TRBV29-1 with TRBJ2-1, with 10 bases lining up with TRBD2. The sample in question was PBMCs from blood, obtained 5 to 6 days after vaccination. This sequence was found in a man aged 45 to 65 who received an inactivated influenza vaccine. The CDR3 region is CSVAPGGLAPTHYNEQFF. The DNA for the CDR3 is TGCAGCGTTGCCCCAGGGGGACTAGCGCCGACTCATTACAATGAGCAGTTCTTC.